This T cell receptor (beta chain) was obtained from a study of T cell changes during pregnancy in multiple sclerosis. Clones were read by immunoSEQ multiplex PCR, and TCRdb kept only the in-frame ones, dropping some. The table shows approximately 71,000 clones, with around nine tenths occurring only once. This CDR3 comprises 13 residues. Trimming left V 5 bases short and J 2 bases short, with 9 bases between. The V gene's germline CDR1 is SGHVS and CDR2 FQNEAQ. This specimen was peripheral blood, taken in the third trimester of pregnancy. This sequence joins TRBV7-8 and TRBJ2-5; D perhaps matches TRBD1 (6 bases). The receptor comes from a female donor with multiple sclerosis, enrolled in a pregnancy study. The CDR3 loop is CASSQDRQETQYF. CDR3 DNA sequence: TGTGCCAGCAGCCAAGACAGGCAAGAGACCCAGTACTTC.